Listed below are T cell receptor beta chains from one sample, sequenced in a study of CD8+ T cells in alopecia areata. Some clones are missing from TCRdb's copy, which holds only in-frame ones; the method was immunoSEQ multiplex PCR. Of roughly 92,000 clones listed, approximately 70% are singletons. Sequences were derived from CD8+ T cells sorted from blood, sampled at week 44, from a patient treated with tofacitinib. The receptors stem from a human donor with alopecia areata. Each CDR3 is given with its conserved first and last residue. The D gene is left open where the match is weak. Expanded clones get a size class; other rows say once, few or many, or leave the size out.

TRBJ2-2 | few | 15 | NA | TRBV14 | CASSGGPPRAGELFF | TGTGCCAGCAGCGGGGGACCCCCTAGAGCCGGGGAGCTGTTTTTT
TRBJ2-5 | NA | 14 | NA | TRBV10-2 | CASSETGLGETQYF | TGCGCCAGCAGTGAGACAGGGTTGGGAGAGACCCAGTACTTC
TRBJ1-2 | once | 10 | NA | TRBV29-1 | CSVDIRGYTF | TGCAGCGTTGACATCCGGGGCTACACCTTC
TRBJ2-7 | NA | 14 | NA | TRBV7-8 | CASSLGRGPNEQYF | TGTGCCAGCAGCTTAGGCAGGGGTCCCAACGAGCAGTACTTC
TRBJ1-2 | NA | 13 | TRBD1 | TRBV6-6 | CASSAQGADGYTF | TGTGCCAGCAGTGCCCAGGGGGCCGATGGCTACACCTTC
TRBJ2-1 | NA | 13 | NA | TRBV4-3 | CASSQDSYNEQFF | TGCGCCAGCAGCCAAGATTCGTACAATGAGCAGTTCTTC
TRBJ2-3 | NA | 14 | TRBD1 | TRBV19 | CASSMGQATDTQYF | TGTGCCAGTAGTATGGGACAGGCCACAGATACGCAGTATTTT
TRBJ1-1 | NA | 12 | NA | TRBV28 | CASEDRGTEAFF | TGTGCCAGCGAAGACCGAGGCACTGAAGCTTTCTTT
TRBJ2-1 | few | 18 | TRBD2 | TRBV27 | CASSLVASGGLSYNEQFF | TGTGCCAGCAGTTTGGTGGCTAGCGGGGGCCTCTCCTACAATGAGCAGTTCTTC
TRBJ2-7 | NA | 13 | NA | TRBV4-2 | CASSLVPRDEQYF | TGTGCCAGCAGCTTGGTCCCGAGGGACGAGCAGTACTTC
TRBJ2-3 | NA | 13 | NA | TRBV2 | CARRLGSTDTQYF | TGTGCCAGAAGGCTGGGGAGCACAGATACGCAGTATTTT
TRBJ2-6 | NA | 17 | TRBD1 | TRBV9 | CASTRTGLSSGANVLTF | TGTGCCAGCACTCGGACAGGTTTGTCCTCTGGGGCCAACGTCCTGACTTTC
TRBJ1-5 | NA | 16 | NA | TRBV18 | CASSSYDEPYNQPQHF | TGTGCCAGCTCAAGTTATGACGAACCTTACAATCAGCCCCAGCATTTT
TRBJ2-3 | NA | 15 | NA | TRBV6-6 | CASSYLGRNTDTQYF | TGTGCCAGCAGTTACCTAGGGAGGAACACAGATACGCAGTATTTT
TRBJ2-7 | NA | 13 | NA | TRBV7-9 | CASSPGTVYEQYF | TGTGCCAGCAGCCCAGGGACGGTCTACGAGCAGTACTTC
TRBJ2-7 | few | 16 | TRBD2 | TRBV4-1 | CASSLGGTSGSYEQYF | TGCGCCAGCAGCTTGGGGGGGACTAGCGGATCCTACGAGCAGTACTTC
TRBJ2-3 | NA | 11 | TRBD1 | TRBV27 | CASSPGTGLYF | TGTGCCAGCAGTCCCGGGACAGGGTTGTATTTT
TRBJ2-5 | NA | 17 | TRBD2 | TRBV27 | CASSYGLAGGSQETQYF | TGTGCCAGCAGTTACGGACTAGCGGGGGGATCTCAAGAGACCCAGTACTTC
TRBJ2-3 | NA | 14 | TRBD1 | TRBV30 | CAWSVMLGTGDQYF | TGTGCCTGGAGTGTAATGTTGGGGACAGGAGATCAGTATTTT
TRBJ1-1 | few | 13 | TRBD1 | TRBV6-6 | CASSGTGSTEAFF | TGTGCCAGCAGTGGGACAGGTTCCACTGAAGCTTTCTTT
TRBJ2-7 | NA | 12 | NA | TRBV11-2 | CASSALGTLKYF | TGTGCCAGCAGCGCGCTCGGGACACTAAAGTACTTC
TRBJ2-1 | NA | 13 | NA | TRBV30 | CAWSVMSENEQFF | TGTGCCTGGAGTGTAATGTCGGAAAATGAGCAGTTCTTC
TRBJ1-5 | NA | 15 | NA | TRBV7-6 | CASSLRQGSREPQHF | TGTGCCAGCAGCTTAAGGCAGGGGTCGAGAGAGCCCCAGCATTTT
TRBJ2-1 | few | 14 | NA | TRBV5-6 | CASSSQGFYNEQFF | TGTGCCAGCAGCTCACAGGGTTTCTACAATGAGCAGTTCTTC
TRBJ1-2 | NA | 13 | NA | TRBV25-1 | CASSVEIRGGYTF | TGTGCCAGCTCTGTGGAGATTCGTGGTGGCTACACCTTC
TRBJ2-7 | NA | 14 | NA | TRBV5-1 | CASSLGQGGDEQYF | TGCGCCAGCAGCTTGGGGCAGGGCGGGGACGAGCAGTACTTC
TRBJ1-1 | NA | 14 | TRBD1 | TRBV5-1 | CASQTTGVGTEAFF | TGCGCCAGCCAAACAACAGGGGTGGGGACTGAAGCTTTCTTT
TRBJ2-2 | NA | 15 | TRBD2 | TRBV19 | CASSWSGGDTGELFF | TGTGCCAGTAGTTGGAGCGGGGGGGACACCGGGGAGCTGTTTTTT
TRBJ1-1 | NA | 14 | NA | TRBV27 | CASSLFRTNTEAFF | TGTGCCAGCAGTTTGTTCAGAACGAACACTGAAGCTTTCTTT
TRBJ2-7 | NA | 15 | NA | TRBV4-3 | CASSQDHQGTYEQYF | TGCGCCAGCAGCCAAGATCACCAGGGGACCTACGAGCAGTACTTC
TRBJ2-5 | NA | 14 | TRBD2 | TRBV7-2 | CASSRGGAQETQYF | TGTGCCAGCAGCCGCGGGGGGGCCCAAGAGACCCAGTACTTC